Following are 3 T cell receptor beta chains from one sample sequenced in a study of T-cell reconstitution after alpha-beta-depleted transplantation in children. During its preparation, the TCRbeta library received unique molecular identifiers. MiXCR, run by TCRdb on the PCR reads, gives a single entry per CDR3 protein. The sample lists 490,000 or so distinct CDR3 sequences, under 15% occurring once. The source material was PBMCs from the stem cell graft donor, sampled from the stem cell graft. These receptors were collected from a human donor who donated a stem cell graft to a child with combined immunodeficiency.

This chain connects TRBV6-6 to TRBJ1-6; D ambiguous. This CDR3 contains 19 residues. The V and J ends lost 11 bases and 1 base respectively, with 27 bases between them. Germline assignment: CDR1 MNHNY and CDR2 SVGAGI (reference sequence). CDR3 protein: CALSFSPARGGSYNSPLHF. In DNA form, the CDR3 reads TGTGCCCTCAGTTTTTCCCCAGCTCGTGGCGGTTCCTATAATTCACCCCTCCACTTT.

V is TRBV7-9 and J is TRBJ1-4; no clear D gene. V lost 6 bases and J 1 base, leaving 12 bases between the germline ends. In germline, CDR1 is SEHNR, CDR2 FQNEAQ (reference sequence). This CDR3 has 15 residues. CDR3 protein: CASRPLSITNEKLFF. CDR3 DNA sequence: TGTGCCAGCAGACCCCTTTCGATAACTAATGAAAAACTGTTTTTT.

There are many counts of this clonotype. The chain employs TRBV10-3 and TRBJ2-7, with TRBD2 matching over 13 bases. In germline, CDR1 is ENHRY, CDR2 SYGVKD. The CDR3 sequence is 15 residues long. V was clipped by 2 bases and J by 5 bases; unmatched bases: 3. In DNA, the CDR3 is TGTGCCATCAGTGAGGGACTAGCGGGAGCCCACGAGCAGTACTTC. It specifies CAISEGLAGAHEQYF.